The source of this T cell receptor beta chain is a study of shared clonotypes between healthy human individuals. Study-wide context: The donor pool was made up of a couple of women and a few men aged 18 to 49. Three CD4 naive, three CD4 memory, two CD8 naive and one CD8 memory plate were used per donor.

Only CD45RO-negative cells positively selected for CCR7 counted as naive CD8 cells, so terminally differentiated effector memory CD45RA+ cells were excluded. Each cell subset's genomic DNA was divided evenly among several immunoSEQ plates. The repertoire was sequenced with immunoSEQ multiplex PCR; TCRdb's copy has only in-frame clones and lacks some. The sample lists a few million clones; approximately 92% were seen once. This CDR3 has 12 amino acids. The V end was cut by 4 bases, the J end by 7 bases, with 11 bases between. In germline, CDR1 is LGHNA, CDR2 YNFKEQ. Concerning this clone itself: Within the sample, other DNA sequences also encode this same CDR3.

This rearrangement joins TRBV4-2 to TRBJ2-7, with a tentative D call TRBD1 (6 bases). This clonotype originated in a man aged 18 to 29 in good health. Some clones in this sample may be carry-over from other donors' samples. The sample taken for sequencing was naive CD8+ T cells from PBMCs. CDR3 amino acids: CASSLQGREQYF. Written as DNA, the CDR3 is TGTGCCAGCAGCCTCCAGGGGCGGGAGCAGTACTTC.